The 23 T cell receptor beta chains given below trace back to one sample, sequenced in a study of cytomegalovirus exposure and HLA in healthy donors. Both 60 Vbeta primers and 13 Jbeta primers went into the PCR. Sequencing used immunoSEQ multiplex PCR; TCRdb keeps in-frame clones, though not all of them. The data contain some 150,000 clones, roughly 79% of them seen just once; the ten biggest clones take up about 13%. The source material was PBMCs. The receptors originated from a woman between 50 and 59 years old in good health and CMV-seronegative.

This clone showed up just once. The rearrangement links TRBV5-1 to TRBJ2-1, with D perhaps matching TRBD1 (5 bases). This CDR3 contains 13 residues. Trimming took 0 bases from V and 5 from J, leaving 6 bases between them. Germline-derived CDR1 and CDR2 are SGHRS and YFSETQ. CDR3 in amino acids: CASSLAGNNEQFF. CDR3 nucleotide sequence: TGCGCCAGCAGCTTGGCAGGGAACAATGAGCAGTTCTTC.

The sample holds a few counts of this clone. The chain uses TRBV19 and TRBJ2-1; tentative D call: TRBD1 (5 bases). The CDR3 is 14 amino acids. Deletions cut 2 bases from V and 3 bases from J, with 8 bases between. Germline values: CDR1 LNHDA, CDR2 SQIVND (reference sequence). The CDR3 region has the DNA TGTGCCAGTAGTATAAGGGGCTACTACAATGAGCAGTTCTTC. Amino acid sequence: CASSIRGYYNEQFF. The full variable domain, rest sourced from reference TRBV19 and TRBJ2-1, is DGGITQSPKYLFRKEGQNVTLSCEQNLNHDAMYWYRQDPGQGLRLIYYSQIVNDFQKGDIAEGYSVSREKKESFPLTVTSAQKNPTAFYLCASSIRGYYNEQFFGPGTRLTVL.

The chain carries TRBV7-9 and TRBJ2-1; 8 nucleotides match TRBD2. Germline assignment: CDR1 SEHNR and CDR2 FQNEAQ (reference sequence). Trimming removed 11 bases from V and 8 bases from J; junction bases left unmatched: 14. This CDR3 comprises 14 residues. DNA of the CDR3: TGTGCCCTCATGAGCGGGGGCGTCAGGGATGAGCAGTTCTTC. This translates into CALMSGGVRDEQFF.

In its sample, this clone was seen once. The rearrangement joins TRBV9 to TRBJ2-1; the match to TRBD2 covers 11 bases. The junction had 9 bases not matched to a gene; V was cut back by 2 bases and J by 5 bases. Per the germline V gene, CDR1 is SGDLS and CDR2 is YYNGEE. The CDR3 length is 17 residues. The CDR3: CASSVSTSGGVHNEQFF. CDR3 nucleotide sequence: TGTGCCAGCAGCGTCTCTACTAGCGGGGGCGTTCACAATGAGCAGTTCTTC.

This clone was observed a few times. The rearrangement uses TRBV7-9 and TRBJ1-1, with a possible D match to TRBD1 (6 bases). Trimming removed 5 bases from V and 5 bases from J, with 9 bases in between. Per germline, CDR1 SEHNR and CDR2 FQNEAQ (reference sequence). The CDR3 contains 12 residues. The CDR3 loop reads CASSDTGTEAFF. DNA of the CDR3: TGTGCCAGCAGCGATACAGGGACTGAAGCTTTCTTT.

A note on this clone: Because the CDR3's place on the DNA is in doubt, the DNA is left out and the CDR3 is given as listed by TCRdb. The chain recombines TRBV21-1 with TRBJ2-3; TRBD2, the D gene given by the table, was not confirmed from the DNA. TRBV21-1 is a listed pseudogene. The CDR3 adds up to 17 amino acids, both ends counted. This CDR3 is CASSKVGSGSRTDTQYF.

V and J are TRBV28 and TRBJ2-7, with D possibly TRBD1 on 6 matching bases. Germline values: CDR1 MDHEN, CDR2 SYDVKM. The CDR3 contains 13 residues. V dropped 2 bases and J dropped 5 bases, with 10 bases sitting between them. In DNA form, the CDR3 reads TGTGCCAGCAGTTTAACAGGGCCCCACGAGCAGTACTTC. It codes for CASSLTGPHEQYF. Drawing the rest from reference TRBV28 and TRBJ2-7, the complete variable domain is DVKVTQSSRYLVKRTGEKVFLECVQDMDHENMFWYRQDPGLGLRLIYFSYDVKMKEKGDIPEGYSVSREKKERFSLILESASTNQTSMYLCASSLTGPHEQYFGPGTRLTVT.

V is TRBV30 and J is TRBJ1-1, with TRBD1 matching 8 bases. Trimming cost V 0 bases and J 10 bases; bases outside gene matches: 7. Germline CDR1 is GTSNPN and CDR2 is SVGIG (reference sequence). The CDR3 runs 13 residues. The CDR3 loop is CAWSVDRGGGAFF. DNA of the CDR3: TGTGCCTGGAGTGTTGACAGGGGTGGGGGAGCTTTCTTT.

There are a few counts of this clone. The V and J genes are TRBV6-5 and TRBJ2-3; 11 positions agree with TRBD2. V was clipped by 5 bases and J by 5 bases; unmatched bases: 3. The CDR3 length is 14 residues. The germline V gene has CDR1 MNHEY and CDR2 SVGAGI. CDR3 coding DNA: TGTGCCAGCAGTCTTAGCGGGGGGGGAGATACGCAGTATTTT. This gives the protein CASSLSGGGDTQYF.

The rearrangement links TRBV4-2 to TRBJ2-1, with 16 positions matching TRBD2. The V and J ends lost 4 bases and 1 base, in that order; junction bases with no gene match: 7. Germline CDR1 reads LGHNA; CDR2 reads YNFKEQ. This CDR3 region has 19 residues. CDR3 sequence reads: CASSLAGTSGGASYNEQFF. The CDR3 nucleotides are TGTGCCAGCAGCCTGGCCGGGACTAGCGGGGGGGCGTCCTACAATGAGCAGTTCTTC.

There are a few counts of this clone. The J gene is TRBJ2-7, the V gene TRBV29-1; 7 bases map to TRBD2. The CDR3 sequence is 15 residues long. V shed 0 bases, J shed 7 bases, and the junction held 12 bases outside the gene matches. The germline V gene encodes CDR1 SQVTM and CDR2 ANQGSEA. The CDR3 nucleotides are TGCAGCGTTGAAGACCCCGGCGGGAGAAGAGGGGAGCAGTACTTC. The encoded protein is CSVEDPGGRRGEQYF.

The rearrangement uses TRBV5-1 and TRBJ1-1; 11 bases are shared with TRBD1. The CDR3 runs to 18 residues. V lost 5 bases, J lost 5 bases, and 17 bases stayed unmatched. Germline loops: CDR1 SGHRS, CDR2 YFSETQ. CDR3 sequence reads: CASSPTSGTGGFTTEAFF. CDR3 DNA sequence: TGCGCCAGCAGTCCTACCTCCGGGACAGGGGGTTTCACTACTGAAGCTTTCTTT.

V gene TRBV2 combines with J gene TRBJ2-7; a possible D gene is TRBD1 (6 bases). This CDR3 has 15 residues. Germline loops: CDR1 SNHLY, CDR2 FYNNEI. Trimming shortened V by 8 bases and J by 0 bases, and 17 bases separated the two germline ends. In nucleotides, the CDR3 is TGTGCCAGCGGGAGATTCACAGGGCTCTCCTACGAGCAGTACTTC. Translation: CASGRFTGLSYEQYF.

V and J are TRBV21-1 and TRBJ1-5; the DNA was not compared with TRBD1, the D call given in the table. TRBV21-1 has pseudogene status. This CDR3 is built from 14 residues. The CDR3 here is CASSSGEMVQPQHF. The CDR3 bases are TGTGCCAGCAGCTCAGGGGAGATGGTTCAGCCCCAGCATTTT.

This clone was found a few times. The chain joins TRBV9 to TRBJ2-3; 15 nucleotides align to TRBD2. The germline V gene encodes CDR1 SGDLS and CDR2 YYNGEE. Germline trimming cut 1 base from V and 5 bases from J; bases unmatched to any gene: 5. CDR3 size: 17 residues. The CDR3 DNA reads TGTGCCAGCAGCGTAATGGGACTAGCGGGGGGACTAGATACGCAGTATTTT. This translates into CASSVMGLAGGLDTQYF.

This clone has just one count. The rearrangement uses TRBV7-3 and TRBJ2-5; unclear D gene. CDR3 length: 13 residues. Germline V CDR1 and CDR2: SGHTA, FQGTGA. Trimming removed 1 base at V and 3 bases at J, with 6 bases between. CDR3 sequence (DNA): TGTGCCAGCAGCTTAAGTCGCGAAGAGACCCAGTACTTC. Residues: CASSLSREETQYF.

This chain joins TRBV9 and TRBJ1-4, with 8 bases lining up with TRBD1. CDR1 is SGDLS and CDR2 is YYNGEE in the germline V gene. There are 15 residues in the CDR3. The V gene end was trimmed by 0 bases and the J gene end by 7 bases; junction bases not matched to a gene: 5. The CDR3 region is CASSVGQGPSEKLFF. In DNA, the CDR3 is TGTGCCAGCAGCGTAGGACAGGGGCCGAGTGAAAAACTGTTTTTT. The complete variable domain, with remaining parts taken from reference TRBV9 and TRBJ1-4, reads DSGVTQTPKHLITATGQRVTLRCSPRSGDLSVYWYQQSLDQGLQFLIQYYNGEERAKGNILERFSAQQFPDLHSELNLSSLELGDSALYFCASSVGQGPSEKLFFGSGTQLSVL.

The chain employs TRBV5-1 and TRBJ2-3, with TRBD2 matching 12 bases. The J segment lost 2 bases and the V segment lost 4 bases, leaving 2 bases of the junction unmatched. This CDR3 spans 15 amino acids. Per the germline V gene, CDR1 is SGHRS and CDR2 is YFSETQ. The CDR3 DNA is TGCGCCAGCAGCAGGACTAGCGGGGTCACAGATACGCAGTATTTT. It codes for CASSRTSGVTDTQYF.

The chain uses TRBV9 and TRBJ1-2, with 7 nucleotides matching TRBD1. This CDR3 is built from 13 residues. Germline trimming cut 3 bases from V and 7 bases from J; bases unmatched to any gene: 6. The germline V gene has CDR1 SGDLS and CDR2 YYNGEE. CDR3 loop: CASSATGYTGYTF. DNA for the CDR3: TGTGCCAGCAGCGCGACAGGGTATACTGGCTACACCTTC.

V gene TRBV5-4 combines with J gene TRBJ2-2; 12 nucleotides match TRBD2. Germline CDR1 and CDR2: SGHNT and YYREEE (reference sequence). V trimming: 4 bases; J trimming: 5 bases; junction bases outside the gene matches: 12. This CDR3 comprises 18 residues. The CDR3 reads CASSTGTSGWAGTGELFF. The CDR3 nucleotides are TGTGCCAGCAGCACCGGGACTAGCGGGTGGGCGGGGACCGGGGAGCTGTTTTTT.

The CDR3: CASSPWDRGYQPQHF. DNA for the CDR3: TGCGCCAGCAGTCCATGGGACAGGGGGTATCAGCCCCAGCATTTT. V usage is TRBV10-2 and J usage is TRBJ1-5; TRBD1 matches at 11 bases. From germline, CDR1 is WSHSY and CDR2 SAAADI. The CDR3 consists of 15 residues. V lost 5 bases to trimming and J lost 5 bases; unmatched junction nucleotides: 5.

This clone came up a few times. The V and J genes are TRBV6-5 and TRBJ2-1; D is possibly TRBD2 (6 bases). The CDR3 has 13 amino acids. Germline lookup yields CDR1 MNHEY and CDR2 SVGAGI. The V and J ends lost 5 bases and 12 bases respectively, with 17 bases between them. CDR3 sequence: CASSEGDFPRQFF. The CDR3 nucleotides are TGTGCCAGCAGTGAAGGGGACTTTCCCCGGCAGTTCTTC.

The J gene is TRBJ2-7, the V gene TRBV7-2, with D possibly being TRBD2 (6 bases). The CDR3 consists of 15 residues. Germline CDR1 SGHTA, CDR2 FQGNSA. V was pared by 5 bases and J by 1 base, with 15 bases between. As DNA, the CDR3 is TGTGCCAGCAGCCTAACTCCTAGCGCGTCCTACGAGCAGTACTTC. Translating gives CASSLTPSASYEQYF.